The 29 T cell receptor beta chains below come from one sample, sequenced in a study of OX40 agonist ivuxolimab in advanced cancers. Generated by immunoSEQ multiplex PCR, the TCRdb table keeps only in-frame clones and is missing some. The sample records more than 70,000 clones, roughly nine tenths being singletons. The sample was CD4+ or CD8+ T cells sorted from blood, taken in a trial of the OX40 agonist ivuxolimab. Receptors were obtained from an adult with an advanced solid tumor such as melanoma, head and neck, liver or kidney cancer.

This clone was detected only once. This rearrangement joins TRBV19 to TRBJ1-3; weak D call: TRBD1 (5 bases). CDR3 length: 15 amino acids. The germline CDR1 and CDR2 sequences are LNHDA and SQIVND (reference sequence). The V end was cut by 6 bases, the J end by 1 base, with 13 bases between. As DNA, the CDR3 is TGTGCCAGTAGCTCACAGGCTACGTCTGGAAACACCATATATTTT. It is translated as CASSSQATSGNTIYF.

The chain joins TRBV27 to TRBJ2-2, with D possibly matching TRBD1 (6 bases). Germline V gene data show CDR1 as MNHEY and CDR2 as SMNVEV (reference sequence). The CDR3 loop spans 15 amino acids. Trimming left V 6 bases short and J 6 bases short, with 17 bases between. CDR3 DNA: TGTGCCAGCAGAGACACAGGGCAATCTCCCGGGGAGCTGTTTTTT. The encoded protein is CASRDTGQSPGELFF.

The chain couples TRBV29-1 to TRBJ1-2; 11 bases line up with TRBD1. Trimming took 3 bases from V and 8 from J; bases not matched to a gene: 5. This CDR3 contains 13 residues. Germline V gene sequence: CDR1 SQVTM, CDR2 ANQGSEA. The CDR3 nucleotides read TGCAGCGTTGACTCGGGACAGGGGGGAGGCTACACCTTC. Translation gives CSVDSGQGGGYTF. The full variable domain, with the rest looked up from reference TRBV29-1 and TRBJ1-2, is SAVISQKPSRDICQRGTSLTIQCQVDSQVTMMFWYRQQPGQSLTLIATANQGSEATYESGFVIDKFPISRPNLTFSTLTVSNMSPEDSSIYLCSVDSGQGGGYTFGSGTRLTVV.

Worth noting for this clone: One end of the junction is discordant with germline, which a read error may explain. The chain is built from TRBV7-7 and TRBJ2-2; perhaps D is TRBD1 or TRBD2 (5 bases each). The CDR3 has 16 residues. Germline V lookup: CDR1 SSHAT, CDR2 FNYEAQ (reference sequence). This chain's CDR3 is CASSLGQGWGTGELFF. The CDR3 nucleotides are TGTGCTAGCAGCTTAGGACAAGGTTGGGGGACCGGGGAGCTGTTTTTT.

The count of this clone is one. The CDR3 protein is CASAALAGVFEQFF. CDR3 coding DNA: TGTGCCAGCGCGGCACTAGCGGGAGTTTTTGAGCAGTTCTTC. The rearrangement uses TRBV18 and TRBJ2-1; 11 bases are a match to TRBD2. Germline lookup yields CDR1 KGHSH and CDR2 LQKENI. Trimming removed 8 bases from V and 9 bases from J; junction bases left unmatched: 9. The CDR3 totals 14 residues.

The CDR3 loop is CASSLPTPYEQYF. The CDR3 DNA is TGTGCCAGCAGTTTACCAACCCCCTACGAGCAGTACTTC. This chain links TRBV28 with TRBJ2-7; D is unclear. Germline CDR1 and CDR2: MDHEN and SYDVKM. V was clipped by 2 bases and J by 2 bases, with 7 bases between them. The CDR3 contains 13 residues.

The chain couples TRBV11-2 to TRBJ1-3; maybe TRBD1 (5 bases). CDR1 SGHAT and CDR2 FQNNGV come from the germline V gene. V gave up 7 bases and J gave up 6 bases, with 16 bases separating them. The CDR3 is 14 residues long. In nucleotides, the CDR3 is TGTGCCAGCACCCGTCCCACTGGGACAAACACCATATATTTT. It is translated as CASTRPTGTNTIYF.

The chain couples TRBV2 to TRBJ2-3; weak D call: TRBD1 (5 bases). Germline V lookup: CDR1 SNHLY, CDR2 FYNNEI. V gave up 6 bases and J gave up 1 base, with 11 bases separating them. The CDR3 has 14 residues. This CDR3 is CASRGRVGTDTQYF. The DNA for the CDR3 is TGTGCCAGCAGGGGCAGGGTGGGCACAGATACGCAGTATTTT.

J is TRBJ1-5 and V is TRBV19, with 7 nucleotides matching TRBD1. Per germline, CDR1 LNHDA and CDR2 SQIVND (reference sequence). The J segment lost 3 bases and the V segment lost 8 bases, leaving 4 bases of the junction unmatched. The CDR3 totals 13 residues. The CDR3 bases are TGTGCCAGTTCGGGACAGCACAATCAGCCCCAGCATTTT. It yields the protein CASSGQHNQPQHF.

The genes are TRBV19 and TRBJ2-1; the D call may be TRBD1 or TRBD2 (6 bases each). Per the germline V gene, CDR1 is LNHDA and CDR2 is SQIVND (reference sequence). CDR3 length equals 17 residues. Trimming removed 4 bases at V and 6 bases at J, with 22 bases between. CDR3 nucleotide sequence: TGTGCCAGTAGTACGGACAGTCAACGGAGGGTTCGCAATGAGCAGTTCTTC. The encoded protein is CASSTDSQRRVRNEQFF.

The chain links TRBV18 to TRBJ1-1; a weak D match, TRBD1 (6 bases). The germline V and J ends were trimmed by 4 bases and 3 bases, with 12 bases remaining between them. Germline V gives CDR1 KGHSH, CDR2 LQKENI. The CDR3 sequence is 14 residues long. This CDR3 is CASSRGAYDTEAFF. CDR3 coding DNA: TGTGCCAGCTCACGGGGGGCGTACGACACTGAAGCTTTCTTT.

V is TRBV19 and J is TRBJ2-2; TRBD1 agrees at 10 bases. V lost 6 bases to trimming and J lost 7 bases; unmatched junction nucleotides: 5. The germline V gene encodes CDR1 LNHDA and CDR2 SQIVND (reference sequence). The length of the CDR3 is 14 residues. Here the CDR3 DNA reads TGTGCCAGTAGCGGACAGGGGGGAAACGGGGAGCTGTTTTTT. Protein: CASSGQGGNGELFF.

V gene TRBV5-1 combines with J gene TRBJ2-7; 11 bases match TRBD2. Germline-derived CDR1 and CDR2 are SGHRS and YFSETQ. The CDR3 runs 15 residues. V gave up 4 bases and J gave up 4 bases; unmatched junction bases: 7. Written as DNA, the CDR3 is TGCGCCAGCAGCACCCTAGCGGGAGGAGGGTACGAGCAGTACTTC. It is translated as CASSTLAGGGYEQYF.

This clone was found once. The chain is built from TRBV19 and TRBJ1-1; D is unresolved. The CDR3 contains 12 residues. Germline V gene data show CDR1 as LNHDA and CDR2 as SQIVND (reference sequence). With 7 bases removed from V and 1 base from J, the gap between germline ends came to 7 bases. The CDR3 coding sequence is TGTGCCAGTAAAGGAAAGAACACTGAAGCTTTCTTT. It specifies CASKGKNTEAFF.

V is TRBV5-1 and J is TRBJ1-2; no definite D call. Per the germline V gene, CDR1 is SGHRS and CDR2 is YFSETQ. The CDR3 length is 15 residues. The ends were cut back, 6 bases at V and 4 bases at J, with 19 bases in the middle. CDR3 nucleotide sequence: TGCGCCAGCAAAATAGACATTTCCCAAACCTATGGCTACACCTTC. Protein sequence: CASKIDISQTYGYTF.

The gene calls are TRBV28 and TRBJ2-7, with D possibly being TRBD2 (6 bases). Germline V gene lookup returns CDR1 MDHEN and CDR2 SYDVKM. V lost 7 bases and J 0 bases, leaving 16 bases between the germline ends. The CDR3 runs 15 residues. CDR3 in DNA: TGTGCCAGCATCGCGGGGCGCCCCCACTCCTACGAGCAGTACTTC. The encoded protein is CASIAGRPHSYEQYF.

The chain combines TRBV30 with TRBJ2-7, with no clear D. The germline gives CDR1 GTSNPN, CDR2 SVGIG (reference sequence). This CDR3 is 12 amino acids long. The V end lost 0 bases, the J end lost 5 bases, and 8 bases lay between the germline ends. In DNA form, the CDR3 reads TGTGCCTGGAGTGTACTGCGTCACGAGCAGTACTTC. This gives the protein CAWSVLRHEQYF.

J is TRBJ1-4 and V is TRBV19, with 9 nucleotides matching TRBD1. Trimming cost V 6 bases and J 5 bases; bases outside gene matches: 7. Germline-derived CDR1 and CDR2 are LNHDA and SQIVND (reference sequence). This CDR3 is built from 15 residues. CDR3 loop: CASRKPGTGNEKLFF. In DNA, the CDR3 is TGTGCCAGTAGGAAACCCGGGACAGGGAATGAAAAACTGTTTTTT.

Details on this clone: The junction differs from germline at one of its ends, possibly a read error. The genes are TRBV5-1 and TRBJ2-5; no clear D. The CDR3 length is 11 residues. The germline V gene encodes CDR1 SGHRS and CDR2 YFSETQ. The CDR3 protein is CASRFQETQYF. CDR3 bases: TGCGCCAGCCGCTTTCAAGAGACCCAGTACTTC.

J is TRBJ2-4 and V is TRBV5-1; D is possibly TRBD1 (6 bases). The V gene's germline CDR1 is SGHRS and CDR2 YFSETQ. The CDR3 covers 19 residues. Between the trimmed V and J ends, which lost 4 bases and 0 bases, there was a span of 23 bases. CDR3 sequence: CASSPGARTDPLAKNIQYF. The CDR3 nucleotides are TGCGCCAGCAGCCCAGGGGCCCGGACGGACCCCCTAGCCAAAAACATTCAGTACTTC.

This chain joins TRBV7-3 and TRBJ2-2; 9 bases fit TRBD2. CDR1 and CDR2 (germline): SGHTA, FQGTGA. V shed 2 bases and J 0 bases; nucleotides not matched to a gene: 4. The CDR3 runs 17 residues. CDR3 sequence: CASSLVAGATNTGELFF. The CDR3 coding sequence is TGTGCCAGCAGCTTAGTAGCGGGAGCCACGAACACCGGGGAGCTGTTTTTT.

This chain connects TRBV5-1 to TRBJ2-1; unclear D gene. The CDR3 sequence is 15 residues long. Trimming removed 2 bases from V and 6 bases from J, with 15 bases in between. Germline V gene lookup returns CDR1 SGHRS and CDR2 YFSETQ. The CDR3 DNA reads TGCGCCAGCAGCTTTGAACTCCTCCAATCCAATGAGCAGTTCTTC. Amino acids: CASSFELLQSNEQFF.

This rearrangement joins TRBV4-1 to TRBJ2-1; 9 bases map to TRBD2. Germline CDR1 and CDR2: MGHRA and YSYEKL. The V gene end was trimmed by 4 bases and the J gene end by 7 bases; junction bases not matched to a gene: 8. The CDR3 totals 15 residues. The CDR3 loop reads CASSRIGGRANEQFF. CDR3 coding DNA: TGCGCCAGCAGCCGAATCGGCGGGAGGGCGAATGAGCAGTTCTTC.

The chain joins TRBV7-9 to TRBJ2-1, with TRBD1 matching over 7 bases. The CDR3 runs 19 residues. J gave up 7 bases and V 5 bases, and 23 bases lay outside the gene matches. Germline V gene data show CDR1 as SEHNR and CDR2 as FQNEAQ (reference sequence). In DNA, the CDR3 is TGTGCCAGCAGCCAACTCTACCTACAATTAGGGGGCGCCGGTAATGAGCAGTTCTTC. It is translated as CASSQLYLQLGGAGNEQFF.

The chain is built from TRBV6-5 and TRBJ2-5, with D perhaps assigned TRBD1 or TRBD2 (5 bases each). V lost 2 bases to trimming and J lost 5 bases, with 15 bases between them. Germline V gene lookup returns CDR1 MNHEY and CDR2 SVGAGI. The CDR3 covers 15 residues. This CDR3 is CASSYTSGGPETQYF. Here the CDR3 DNA reads TGTGCCAGCAGTTACACGTCTGGGGGTCCGGAGACCCAGTACTTC.

V is TRBV5-1 and J is TRBJ2-1; TRBD1 is a possible D gene (6 bases). V lost 4 bases to trimming and J lost 4 bases, with 9 bases between them. The CDR3 sequence is 13 residues long. Germline-derived CDR1 and CDR2 are SGHRS and YFSETQ. CDR3 nucleotide sequence: TGCGCCAGCAGCGTGGGACAATACAATGAGCAGTTCTTC. Translated, it gives CASSVGQYNEQFF.

This clone was observed once. This sequence joins TRBV25-1 and TRBJ2-3, with 9 bases aligning to TRBD2. The germline gives CDR1 MGHDK, CDR2 SYGVNS. V was pared by 2 bases and J by 5 bases, with 5 bases of the junction left unmatched. This CDR3 has 15 residues. The CDR3 is CASSEGGSGRDTQYF. As DNA, the CDR3 is TGTGCCAGCAGTGAAGGTGGTAGCGGGAGAGATACGCAGTATTTT. The variable domain in full, completed from reference TRBV25-1 and TRBJ2-3, reads EADIYQTPRYLVIGTGKKITLECSQTMGHDKMYWYQQDPGMELHLIHYSYGVNSTEKGDLSSESTVSRIRTEHFPLTLESARPSHTSQYLCASSEGGSGRDTQYFGPGTRLTVL.

This clone has only a few counts. J is TRBJ2-7 and V is TRBV6-1; D gene unclear. Germline-derived CDR1 and CDR2 are MNHNS and SASEGT. The CDR3 spans 16 residues. Trimming cost V 3 bases and J 3 bases, with 18 bases left between them. CDR3 sequence reads: CASSDNFFVLHYEQYF. The CDR3 DNA follows: TGTGCCAGCAGTGATAATTTTTTTGTCCTCCACTACGAGCAGTACTTC.

This clone has a single count. The CDR3 is CASSQNRDGGETQYF. CDR3 in DNA: TGTGCCAGCAGTCAAAATAGGGACGGGGGAGAGACCCAGTACTTC. The rearrangement uses TRBV28 and TRBJ2-5; possibly TRBD2 for D (6 bases). This CDR3 has 15 residues. V lost 5 bases, J lost 4 bases, and 17 bases lay in between. CDR1 and CDR2 (germline): MDHEN, SYDVKM.